These 19 T cell receptor beta chains were sequenced from one sample in a study of CD8+CD57+ T cells in acquired aplastic anemia. Previously, flow cytometry had revealed CD8+CD57+ cell expansion in the patients chosen for sequencing. Profiling of TCR beta VDJ combinations and CDR3 sequences used genomic DNA as template. A single record per CDR3 protein comes from TCRdb applying MiXCR to the reads. The sample has under 200,000 distinct CDR3 sequences, 47% seen once. Source material: sorted CD4+, CD8+, or CD8+CD57+ T cells (not recorded which) from PBMCs. Receptors were obtained from a human donor with aplastic anemia.

The sample holds many counts of this clonotype. The chain employs TRBV9 and TRBJ2-2; no firm D call. With 1 base removed from V and 1 base from J, the gap between germline ends came to 8 bases. Per germline, CDR1 SGDLS and CDR2 YYNGEE. The CDR3 totals 15 residues. CDR3 loop: CASSVLSQNTGELFF. The DNA for the CDR3 is TGTGCCAGCAGCGTATTATCCCAGAACACCGGGGAGCTGTTTTTT.

J is TRBJ2-7 and V is TRBV24-1; D is unclear. V was trimmed by 5 bases and J by 2 bases, leaving 6 bases between them. The germline gives CDR1 KGHDR, CDR2 SFDVKD. The CDR3 runs 12 residues. The DNA for the CDR3 is TGTGCCACCAGTGGAGACACCTACGAGCAGTACTTC. This sequence encodes CATSGDTYEQYF.

The chain uses TRBV25-1 and TRBJ1-5, with D unresolved. The V gene lost 4 bases and the J gene lost 9 bases, with 13 bases spanning the gap. The CDR3 covers 13 residues. The germline V gene has CDR1 MGHDK and CDR2 SYGVNS. The CDR3 loop is CASSAHGSRPQHF. In nucleotides, the CDR3 is TGTGCCAGCAGTGCTCATGGGAGTCGGCCCCAGCATTTT.

In regard to this clonotype: Being one base from a much bigger clone, this may be a read error. The V gene is TRBV5-1, the J gene TRBJ2-3; no clear D gene. Germline V gene lookup returns CDR1 SGHRS and CDR2 YFSETQ. The CDR3 runs to 14 residues. CDR3 nucleotides: TGCGCCAGCAGCTTGGGCCCATACACAGATATGCAGTATTTT. This sequence encodes CASSLGPYTDMQYF. Full variable domain (remainder filled in from reference TRBV5-1 and TRBJ2-3): KAGVTQTPRYLIKTRGQQVTLSCSPISGHRSVSWYQQTPGQGLQFLFEYFSETQRNKGNFPGRFSGRQFSNSRSEMNVSTLELGDSALYLCASSLGPYTDMQYFGPGTRLTVL.

V is TRBV5-1 and J is TRBJ2-7; D is tentatively TRBD1 or TRBD2 (5 bases each). CDR1 SGHRS and CDR2 YFSETQ come from the germline V gene. This CDR3 is 15 amino acids long. V lost 3 bases and J 3 bases, leaving 16 bases between the germline ends. The CDR3 bases are TGCGCCAGCAGCTGGAGACGGGGCTTTCTCTACGAGCAGTACTTC. It is translated as CASSWRRGFLYEQYF.

On this clonotype: One base away lies a much larger clone, so this may be a sequencing read error. The chain couples TRBV6-1 to TRBJ1-6; D remains ambiguous. Trimming cost V 6 bases and J 0 bases, with 12 bases left between them. This CDR3 has 16 amino acids. Germline V gene data show CDR1 as MNHNS and CDR2 as SASEGT. The CDR3 reads CASRPRTASYNSPLHF. The CDR3 DNA reads as TGTGCCAGCAGACCACGCACAGCCTCCTATAATTCACCCCTCCACTTT.

This chain links TRBV11-2 with TRBJ1-2; unclear D gene. Germline lookup yields CDR1 SGHAT and CDR2 FQNNGV. Trimming took off 1 base at V and 2 bases at J, with 14 bases between the two ends. The CDR3 consists of 16 residues. The CDR3 bases are TGTGCCAGCAGCTTAGCTCTCAGACTGCTAAACTATGGCTACACCTTC. This translates into CASSLALRLLNYGYTF. Using reference TRBV11-2 and TRBJ1-2 for the parts outside the CDR3, the full variable domain is EAGVAQSPRYKIIEKRQSVAFWCNPISGHATLYWYQQILGQGPKLLIQFQNNGVVDDSQLPKDRFSAERLKGVDSTLKIQPAKLEDSAVYLCASSLALRLLNYGYTFGSGTRLTVV.

V gene TRBV9 combines with J gene TRBJ2-7, with 10 bases lining up with TRBD2. This CDR3 has 14 residues. Germline trimming cut 4 bases from V and 6 bases from J; bases unmatched to any gene: 7. Germline V gene lookup returns CDR1 SGDLS and CDR2 YYNGEE. As DNA, the CDR3 is TGTGCCAGCAGCCCAACCGGGACTAGCGTCGAGCAGTACTTC. It yields the protein CASSPTGTSVEQYF.

There are many counts of this clonotype. V usage is TRBV6-6 and J usage is TRBJ1-1; D gene uncertain. V was trimmed by 2 bases and J by 3 bases, leaving 4 bases between them. The germline V gene encodes CDR1 MNHNY and CDR2 SVGAGI (reference sequence). CDR3 length equals 12 residues. In nucleotides, the CDR3 is TGTGCCAGCAGTTACGTTGACACTGAAGCTTTCTTT. This translates into CASSYVDTEAFF.

This chain connects TRBV20-1 to TRBJ1-2; TRBD1 might be the D (5 bases). CDR1 DFQATT and CDR2 SNEGSKA come from the germline V gene (reference sequence). The length of the CDR3 is 14 residues. The germline V and J ends were trimmed by 6 bases and 8 bases, with 22 bases remaining between them. The CDR3 DNA reads TGCAGTGCGCACAGTTCCGGGACTCTGGGGGGCTACACCTTC. This sequence encodes CSAHSSGTLGGYTF.

This clonotype has more than one count but fewer than ten. A much larger clone lies one base from this, so it may be a read error. V usage is TRBV20-1 and J usage is TRBJ2-3; 9 bases are shared with TRBD2. The germline CDR1 and CDR2 sequences are DFQATT and SNEGSKA (reference sequence). The CDR3 is 14 residues long. Trimming cost V 7 bases and J 4 bases; bases outside gene matches: 9. The CDR3 protein is CSVKSGRSADTQYF. DNA of the CDR3: TGCAGTGTTAAAAGCGGGAGGAGCGCAGATACGCAGTATTTT.

CDR3 in DNA: TGCAGCGTTGAAGTCAGGGTAGTCGTAAGCACAGATACGCAGTATTTT. This gives the protein CSVEVRVVVSTDTQYF. The chain is built from TRBV29-1 and TRBJ2-3; D perhaps matches TRBD1 (5 bases). Germline CDR1 reads SQVTM; CDR2 reads ANQGSEA. This CDR3 has 16 amino acids. Trimming stripped 1 base from V and 0 bases from J, with 14 bases between.

The chain couples TRBV28 to TRBJ1-5; no definite D call. V lost 3 bases, J lost 9 bases, and 9 bases lay in between. CDR1 is MDHEN and CDR2 is SYDVKM in the germline V gene. The length of the CDR3 is 12 residues. CDR3 sequence reads: CASSFGDRPQHF. The CDR3 bases are TGTGCCAGCAGTTTTGGGGATCGGCCCCAGCATTTT.

About this clonotype itself: With a much larger clone just one base away, this may be a read error. The chain employs TRBV6-1 and TRBJ2-7; D not certain. The CDR3 consists of 13 residues. The germline V gene has CDR1 MNHNS and CDR2 SASEGT. The CDR3 nucleotides read TGTGCCAGCACCAACGAACTGGGGAACGAGCAGCACTTC. It specifies CASTNELGNEQHF.

This chain uses TRBV5-4 with TRBJ1-1; 11 bases are a match to TRBD1. The CDR3 sequence is 18 residues long. V trimming: 2 bases; J trimming: 7 bases; junction bases outside the gene matches: 16. Germline V gene lookup returns CDR1 SGHNT and CDR2 YYREEE (reference sequence). CDR3 amino acids: CASSLQGQGAGRASEAFF. CDR3 nucleotides: TGTGCCAGCAGCTTACAAGGACAGGGGGCCGGTCGTGCCAGTGAAGCTTTCTTT.

This chain links TRBV10-3 with TRBJ2-1; D unclear. V gave up 3 bases and J gave up 15 bases, with 12 bases separating them. Germline CDR1 is ENHRY and CDR2 is SYGVKD. CDR3 length: 11 amino acids. The CDR3 nucleotides read TGTGCCATCAGTGAACTGGGGATATGGTTCTTC. Translated, it gives CAISELGIWFF.

This sequence joins TRBV30 and TRBJ1-2; 9 bases are a match to TRBD1. Germline-derived CDR1 and CDR2 are GTSNPN and SVGIG (reference sequence). This CDR3 has 14 residues. Trimming took 0 bases from V and 7 from J; bases not matched to a gene: 6. CDR3 residues: CAWSVGQGRFGYTF. In DNA, the CDR3 is TGTGCCTGGAGTGTAGGACAGGGGCGGTTTGGCTACACCTTC.

This clonotype was detected many times. The chain recombines TRBV29-1 with TRBJ1-4; a weak D match, TRBD1 (6 bases). The CDR3 is 14 amino acids. Looked up from germline, CDR1 is SQVTM and CDR2 is ANQGSEA. Between the trimmed V and J ends, which lost 5 bases and 5 bases, there was a span of 15 bases. The CDR3 DNA reads TGCAGCGTTCGACAGACAGGAGGGAATGAAAAACTGTTTTTT. Protein product: CSVRQTGGNEKLFF. Variable domain in full (rest from reference TRBV29-1 and TRBJ1-4): SAVISQKPSRDICQRGTSLTIQCQVDSQVTMMFWYRQQPGQSLTLIATANQGSEATYESGFVIDKFPISRPNLTFSTLTVSNMSPEDSSIYLCSVRQTGGNEKLFFGSGTQLSVL.

The chain is built from TRBV2 and TRBJ1-6, with 9 bases lining up with TRBD1. CDR1 and CDR2 (germline): SNHLY, FYNNEI. This CDR3 is 14 amino acids long. Trimming cost V 6 bases and J 13 bases; bases outside gene matches: 10. The CDR3 sequence is CASRLGQGVAPLHF. Here the CDR3 DNA reads TGTGCCAGCAGGCTGGGACAGGGAGTCGCCCCCCTCCACTTT.